Described below is a single TCR beta chain sequence and its context. Its antigen is unknown. There are 14 residues in the CDR3. After removal of 5 bases from V and 4 bases from J, the junction contained 6 bases not matched to a gene. Germline V gives CDR1 GTSNPN, CDR2 SVGIG (reference sequence). Assay: immunoSEQ multiplex PCR; the TCRdb copy retains only in-frame clones and omits some. The sample consists of 140,000 to 150,000 clones, roughly 80% of them appearing once. The record originates from a study of T cell responses to AZD1222 COVID-19 vaccine. Study observations and caveats: The peak T cell response came first, and repertoires were sampled only after it. An increase in Spike-specific TCR breadth and depth was observed after two AZD1222 doses. Females made up more of the donors, who were largely white British, and clonal diversity may have come out too low.

This chain connects TRBV30 to TRBJ1-2; 11 bases agree with TRBD1. The starting material was peripheral blood, obtained on day 0 of MenACWY control vaccination. The source of this sequence is an adult in good health. The CDR3 here is CAWEDRGHSYGYTF. The DNA for the CDR3 is TGTGCCTGGGAGGACAGGGGGCACTCCTATGGCTACACCTTC. Using reference TRBV30 and TRBJ1-2 for the parts outside the CDR3, the full variable domain is SQTIHQWPATLVQPVGSPLSLECTVEGTSNPNLYWYRQAAGRGLQLLFYSVGIGQISSEVPQNLSASRPQDRQFILSSKKLLLSDSGFYLCAWEDRGHSYGYTFGSGTRLTVV.